The 28 T cell receptor beta chains below come from one sample, sequenced in a study of cytomegalovirus exposure and HLA in healthy donors. A multiplex PCR was run with 60 Vbeta primers and 13 Jbeta primers. Repertoires were generated with immunoSEQ multiplex PCR, while TCRdb's copy carries only in-frame clones and drops some. Counted here are 150,000 to 200,000 clones, about 78% occurring once; the ten biggest clones make up roughly 13%. The specimen was PBMCs. The receptors were sampled from a woman in her forties or fifties in good health and CMV-seropositive.

The genes are TRBV30 and TRBJ2-5; 8 bases are shared with TRBD2. The germline V gene has CDR1 GTSNPN and CDR2 SVGIG (reference sequence). The V and J ends lost 1 base and 11 bases, in that order; junction bases with no gene match: 6. The CDR3 spans 12 residues. CDR3 amino acids: CAWSGGGGGQYF. The CDR3 DNA reads as TGTGCCTGGAGTGGCGGTGGCGGGGGGCAGTACTTC.

The chain joins TRBV7-6 to TRBJ2-2; maybe TRBD1 (5 bases). The CDR3 runs to 16 residues. CDR1 SGHVS and CDR2 FNYEAQ come from the germline V gene. Trimming took off 6 bases at V and 2 bases at J, with 16 bases between the two ends. The CDR3 DNA sequence: TGTGCCAGCAGTCGCACAGGCCTCCCCAACACCGGGGAGCTGTTTTTT. Translating it yields CASSRTGLPNTGELFF.

About this clone: The junction departs from the called germline gene at one end, perhaps through a read error. The sample holds other DNA sequences that translate to the same CDR3. The J gene is TRBJ2-1, the V gene TRBV18, with D possibly matching TRBD2 (5 bases). Germline V gene lookup returns CDR1 KGHSH and CDR2 LQKENI. The CDR3 spans 15 residues. The CDR3 loop reads CASSPKIVAGNEQFF. The CDR3 nucleotides read TGCGCCAGCTCACCAAAGATAGTTGCGGGTAATGAGCAGTTCTTC.

The V call is TRBV7-6, the J call TRBJ1-1; 7 nucleotides line up with TRBD1. The CDR3 consists of 16 residues. The trim removed 1 base at V and 1 base at J, leaving 6 bases unmatched. CDR1 is SGHVS, CDR2 FNYEAQ, per germline. The CDR3 DNA sequence: TGTGCCAGCAGCTTAGAGGGGGCAGGTTGGAACACTGAAGCTTTCTTT. It translates to CASSLEGAGWNTEAFF.

This chain joins TRBV19 and TRBJ1-1; D unresolved. Trimming removed 4 bases at V and 7 bases at J, with 13 bases between. The length of the CDR3 is 13 residues. CDR1 is LNHDA and CDR2 is SQIVND in the germline V gene (reference sequence). The CDR3 sequence is CASSTRAIHEAFF. The CDR3 nucleotides read TGTGCCAGTAGTACCCGTGCCATACATGAAGCTTTCTTT.

V is TRBV4-1 and J is TRBJ2-2, with 7 positions matching TRBD1. From germline, CDR1 is MGHRA and CDR2 YSYEKL. The V segment lost 4 bases and the J segment 4 bases; nucleotides outside the gene matches: 6. The CDR3 length is 15 residues. The CDR3 coding sequence is TGCGCCAGCAGCCCGCTAGGGACAGCCACCGGGGAGCTGTTTTTT. Encoded protein: CASSPLGTATGELFF.

The table lists this clone with a few counts. This sequence joins TRBV5-1 and TRBJ2-3, with D possibly TRBD2 on 6 matching bases. The germline V gene has CDR1 SGHRS and CDR2 YFSETQ. The CDR3 sequence is 15 residues long. The V end was cut by 4 bases, the J end by 1 base, with 13 bases between. CDR3 in DNA: TGCGCCAGCAGCCAGGAGGGCTTTGGCACAGATACGCAGTATTTT. Translation: CASSQEGFGTDTQYF.

This clone was seen more than once but under ten times. The chain uses TRBV11-2 and TRBJ1-2; no clear D gene. Trimming cost V 4 bases and J 4 bases, with 7 bases left between them. Germline V gives CDR1 SGHAT, CDR2 FQNNGV. The length of the CDR3 is 12 residues. CDR3 bases: TGTGCCAGCAGCTCAGGAGGCTATGGCTACACCTTC. It is translated as CASSSGGYGYTF.

This clone has a handful of counts. The J gene is TRBJ1-3, the V gene TRBV5-8; TRBD1 matches 8 bases. V dropped 4 bases and J dropped 0; count of bases not matched to a gene: 9. Germline V gene lookup returns CDR1 SGHTS and CDR2 YDEGEE. The CDR3 is made up of 17 amino acids. In nucleotides, the CDR3 is TGTGCCAGCAGCAGCACAGGGGGATACTCCTCTGGAAACACCATATATTTT. Amino acid sequence: CASSSTGGYSSGNTIYF.

V usage is TRBV5-1 and J usage is TRBJ2-1; D is perhaps TRBD1 (6 bases). There are 14 residues in the CDR3. V lost 0 bases and J 6 bases, leaving 10 bases between the germline ends. Germline lookup yields CDR1 SGHRS and CDR2 YFSETQ. CDR3 amino acids: CASSLAGEGNEQFF. The CDR3 DNA reads as TGCGCCAGCAGCTTGGCAGGGGAAGGCAATGAGCAGTTCTTC.

V and J are TRBV30 and TRBJ2-3; maybe TRBD2 (5 bases). The germline V and J ends were trimmed by 6 bases and 4 bases, with 14 bases remaining between them. CDR3 size: 13 residues. The germline gives CDR1 GTSNPN, CDR2 SVGIG (reference sequence). The CDR3 DNA is TGTGCCTGCCCTAGGAGAGGGTCAGATACGCAGTATTTT. As protein: CACPRRGSDTQYF.

The rearrangement joins TRBV14 to TRBJ2-7, with D possibly TRBD1 on 6 matching bases. Per the germline V gene, CDR1 is SGHDN and CDR2 is FVKESK. The CDR3 length is 15 residues. V lost 6 bases and J 3 bases, leaving 18 bases between the germline ends. The CDR3 bases are TGTGCCAGCAGTCCGAGGACAGACCCCCACTACGAGCAGTACTTC. Amino acid sequence: CASSPRTDPHYEQYF.

V usage is TRBV2 and J usage is TRBJ2-7; 10 bases fit TRBD1. Germline V gene data show CDR1 as SNHLY and CDR2 as FYNNEI. V lost 7 bases to trimming and J lost 7 bases; unmatched junction nucleotides: 7. The CDR3 loop spans 13 amino acids. CDR3 nucleotides: TGTGCCAGCAATCGACAGGGGGCCAGAGAGCAGTACTTC. Protein: CASNRQGAREQYF.

This chain links TRBV2 with TRBJ2-7; D might be TRBD1 (6 bases). The CDR3 is made up of 12 amino acids. Germline CDR1 SNHLY, CDR2 FYNNEI. Trimming left V 11 bases short and J 2 bases short, with 13 bases between. The CDR3 sequence is CAGRDTTYEQYF. Here the CDR3 DNA reads TGTGCCGGCCGGGACACCACCTACGAGCAGTACTTC.

The chain is built from TRBV19 and TRBJ2-7; perhaps TRBD1 as D (6 bases). Germline V gene sequence: CDR1 LNHDA, CDR2 SQIVND (reference sequence). The CDR3 sequence is 12 residues long. V shed 10 bases and J shed 1 base, with 11 bases lying between them. The CDR3 nucleotides are TGTGCCACCCAGGACAGATCCTACGAGCAGTACTTC. Translation gives CATQDRSYEQYF. Combining the CDR3 with reference TRBV19 and TRBJ2-7 gives the whole variable domain DGGITQSPKYLFRKEGQNVTLSCEQNLNHDAMYWYRQDPGQGLRLIYYSQIVNDFQKGDIAEGYSVSREKKESFPLTVTSAQKNPTAFYLCATQDRSYEQYFGPGTRLTVT.

This clone has more than one count but fewer than ten. This specimen includes other DNA sequences encoding the same CDR3. The V and J genes are TRBV7-9 and TRBJ2-5; TRBD1 is a possible D gene (5 bases). V lost 5 bases to trimming and J lost 3 bases, with 16 bases between them. Germline lookup yields CDR1 SEHNR and CDR2 FQNEAQ (reference sequence). There are 15 residues in the CDR3. The CDR3 sequence is CASSLYQGGEETQYF. The CDR3 DNA is TGTGCCAGCAGCCTATACCAGGGTGGGGAAGAGACCCAGTACTTC. The full variable domain, completed using reference TRBV7-9 and TRBJ2-5, is DTGVSQNPRHKITKRGQNVTFRCDPISEHNRLYWYRQTLGQGPEFLTYFQNEAQLEKSRLLSDRFSAERPKGSFSTLEIQRTEQGDSAMYLCASSLYQGGEETQYFGPGTRLLVL.

The CDR3 loop is CASSPGWGVEETQYF. As DNA, the CDR3 is TGTGCCAGCAGCCCCGGATGGGGGGTGGAAGAGACCCAGTACTTC. The J gene is TRBJ2-5, the V gene TRBV7-9, with a tentative D call TRBD2 (6 bases). This CDR3 spans 15 amino acids. Germline assignment: CDR1 SEHNR and CDR2 FQNEAQ (reference sequence). The ends were cut back, 5 bases at V and 3 bases at J, with 16 bases in the middle.

A single count supports this clone. The gene calls are TRBV7-9 and TRBJ2-3, with 7 positions matching TRBD1. V was clipped by 2 bases and J by 0 bases; unmatched bases: 5. The CDR3 is made up of 16 amino acids. Germline assignment: CDR1 SEHNR and CDR2 FQNEAQ (reference sequence). The CDR3 spells CASSLPGGASTDTQYF. CDR3 nucleotide sequence: TGTGCCAGCAGCTTACCAGGGGGAGCTAGCACAGATACGCAGTATTTT. Together with reference TRBV7-9 and TRBJ2-3, the CDR3 gives the full variable domain: DTGVSQNPRHKITKRGQNVTFRCDPISEHNRLYWYRQTLGQGPEFLTYFQNEAQLEKSRLLSDRFSAERPKGSFSTLEIQRTEQGDSAMYLCASSLPGGASTDTQYFGPGTRLTVL.

The chain is built from TRBV11-3 and TRBJ2-2, with 8 bases matching TRBD1. The V gene's germline CDR1 is SGHNT and CDR2 YENEEA. CDR3 length: 15 residues. J was trimmed by 4 bases and V by 6 bases; bases with no gene match: 7. CDR3: CASSPGGRGTGELFF. The CDR3 DNA reads TGTGCCAGCAGTCCAGGGGGCCGGGGCACCGGGGAGCTGTTTTTT.

In DNA form, the CDR3 reads TGCGCCAGCAGCTCGACTAGCGGGGGGGCAGCAGATACGCAGTATTTT. This gives the protein CASSSTSGGAADTQYF. The V call is TRBV5-1, the J call TRBJ2-3, with 14 positions matching TRBD2. J lost 4 bases, V lost 3 bases, and 4 bases had no gene match. Germline values: CDR1 SGHRS, CDR2 YFSETQ. The CDR3 is made up of 16 amino acids.

The chain couples TRBV6-1 to TRBJ2-7, with 8 bases that match TRBD1. Germline values: CDR1 MNHNS, CDR2 SASEGT. The CDR3 extends over 15 amino acids. J was trimmed by 7 bases and V by 6 bases; bases with no gene match: 14. CDR3 protein: CASSPAGQGSQEQYF. The CDR3 DNA reads TGTGCCAGCAGCCCCGCCGGACAGGGTAGTCAAGAGCAGTACTTC.

The genes are TRBV5-5 and TRBJ1-5, with 7 nucleotides matching TRBD1. Trimming cost V 3 bases and J 2 bases; bases outside gene matches: 5. Germline CDR1 reads SGHKS; CDR2 reads YYEKEE (reference sequence). This CDR3 has 15 residues. This CDR3 reads CASSSVQGRNQPQHF. CDR3 nucleotide sequence: TGTGCCAGCAGCTCCGTACAGGGGCGCAATCAGCCCCAGCATTTT. Supplemented by reference TRBV5-5 and TRBJ1-5, the full variable domain reads DAGVTQSPTHLIKTRGQQVTLRCSPISGHKSVSWYQQVLGQGPQFIFQYYEKEERGRGNFPDRFSARQFPNYSSELNVNALLLGDSALYLCASSSVQGRNQPQHFGDGTRLSIL.

V usage is TRBV2 and J usage is TRBJ2-3; 8 bases map to TRBD2. V shed 7 bases, J shed 6 bases, and the junction held 9 bases outside the gene matches. In germline, CDR1 is SNHLY, CDR2 FYNNEI. CDR3 length: 14 amino acids. Here the CDR3 DNA reads TGTGCCAGCATCCTAGGACTAGCAGGGGATACGCAGTATTTT. Translating gives CASILGLAGDTQYF.

This clone was observed a handful of times. This chain uses TRBV5-1 with TRBJ1-2, with a possible D match to TRBD1 (6 bases). Germline V gene data show CDR1 as SGHRS and CDR2 as YFSETQ. The CDR3 is made up of 13 amino acids. Trimming took off 2 bases at V and 7 bases at J, with 12 bases between the two ends. Written as DNA, the CDR3 is TGCGCCAGCAGCTTCTACAGGGAGGGTGGCTACACCTTC. The encoded protein is CASSFYREGGYTF. Full variable domain (rest looked up from reference TRBV5-1 and TRBJ1-2): KAGVTQTPRYLIKTRGQQVTLSCSPISGHRSVSWYQQTPGQGLQFLFEYFSETQRNKGNFPGRFSGRQFSNSRSEMNVSTLELGDSALYLCASSFYREGGYTFGSGTRLTVV.

V and J are TRBV10-3 and TRBJ2-7; 10 bases line up with TRBD1. Trimming at V came to 9 bases and at J to 3 bases, leaving 5 bases not matched to a gene. CDR1 ENHRY and CDR2 SYGVKD come from the germline V gene. The CDR3 sequence is 13 residues long. CDR3 nucleotides: TGTGCCATGAGGGGACAGGGGCTCTACGAGCAGTACTTC. It codes for CAMRGQGLYEQYF.

The chain is built from TRBV5-6 and TRBJ1-1; D ambiguous. Germline V gene data show CDR1 as SGHDT and CDR2 as YYEEEE. The CDR3 is made up of 13 amino acids. V gave up 0 bases and J gave up 6 bases, with 9 bases separating them. CDR3 nucleotide sequence: TGTGCCAGCAGCTTGGCAGGCGACGCTGAAGCTTTCTTT. Its protein is CASSLAGDAEAFF.

The chain recombines TRBV5-1 with TRBJ2-2; 9 bases are shared with TRBD1. The CDR3 covers 15 residues. Trimming removed 4 bases from V and 5 bases from J; junction bases left unmatched: 6. Germline CDR1 reads SGHRS; CDR2 reads YFSETQ. For the CDR3, the DNA is TGCGCCAGCAGCCTTCGACAGGGGGGAACCGGGGAGCTGTTTTTT. It encodes CASSLRQGGTGELFF.

This clone was found a few times. The chain uses TRBV9 and TRBJ1-1, with 7 bases matching TRBD1. The CDR3 has 14 amino acids. In germline, CDR1 is SGDLS, CDR2 YYNGEE. V lost 0 bases and J lost 6; bases outside the gene matches: 5. The CDR3: CASSVGDRDSEAFF. As DNA, the CDR3 is TGTGCCAGCAGCGTAGGTGACAGGGACTCTGAAGCTTTCTTT.